This TCR beta chain appears in the sequencing data of a study of blood T cell repertoires in COVID-19. Turning to the study itself: Donors in the United States, Italy and Spain gave samples during acute or convalescent COVID-19. Sources were T cells, B-cell-depleted T cells, or PBMCs; the material itself was cDNA or gDNA.

This clone was counted a few times. Original analysis: Amplification from reference gene primers served as the basis for estimated nucleated cell counts. The assay was immunoSEQ multiplex PCR, and TCRdb's table has in-frame clones only and misses some. For V, J and clone size, that table is used; D and trimming come from the DNA. The sample lists about 73,000 clones, roughly three quarters occurring once. The V end was cut by 2 bases, the J end by 5 bases, with 7 bases between. Germline V gene lookup returns CDR1 KGHSH and CDR2 LQKENI. There are 14 residues in the CDR3. Those enrolled in Seattle joined during active infection and were followed longitudinally afterward.

The chain has TRBV18 and TRBJ1-6, with TRBD1 as a possible D gene (5 bases). Sequencing input: peripheral blood. This clonotype originated in an older man with COVID-19, enrolled during active disease. The chain's CDR3 is CASSPGADNSPLHF. The DNA of the CDR3 is TGTGCCAGCTCACCAGGGGCTGATAATTCACCCCTCCACTTT.